This TCR beta chain originates from a study of CD4 T cells in relation to SARS-CoV-2 and coronaviruses. Study-level background: PBMCs were cultured with antigen for roughly 10 days before TCR beta sequencing. Study-wide points: No crossreactivity against non-spike viral proteins was tested here. About 65% of donors had memory CD4+ clonotypes crossrecognizing SARS-CoV-2 and common cold coronavirus spike.

This CDR3 has 14 amino acids. V was pared by 0 bases and J by 4 bases, with 7 bases between. Germline CDR1 SGHDN, CDR2 FVKESK. In regard to this clone: Its cognate antigen is unknown.

Unexposed donor CD4+ T cells date from about 2010-2019, before the COVID-19 pandemic. CD4+ T cells were isolated from the cells after around 9 days of culture. Testing used SARS-CoV-2 S/N and four cold-coronavirus spikes on unexposed-donor CD4+ T cells, cells permitting. Produced via immunoSEQ multiplex PCR; TCRdb's table is partial and in-frame only. The table shows over 20,000 clones, with 75% occurring only once. Sequenced input: CD4+ T cells from PBMCs, cultured in vitro. The clonotype comes from a human donor in good health. The rearrangement links TRBV14 to TRBJ1-5; no firm D call. The CDR3 region is CASSQERGNQPQHF. The CDR3 nucleotides read TGTGCCAGCAGCCAAGAAAGAGGAAATCAGCCCCAGCATTTT. Filled out from reference TRBV14 and TRBJ1-5, the complete variable domain reads EAGVTQFPSHSVIEKGQTVTLRCDPISGHDNLYWYRRVMGKEIKFLLHFVKESKQDESGMPNNRFLAERTGGTYSTLKVQPAELEDSGVYFCASSQERGNQPQHFGDGTRLSIL.